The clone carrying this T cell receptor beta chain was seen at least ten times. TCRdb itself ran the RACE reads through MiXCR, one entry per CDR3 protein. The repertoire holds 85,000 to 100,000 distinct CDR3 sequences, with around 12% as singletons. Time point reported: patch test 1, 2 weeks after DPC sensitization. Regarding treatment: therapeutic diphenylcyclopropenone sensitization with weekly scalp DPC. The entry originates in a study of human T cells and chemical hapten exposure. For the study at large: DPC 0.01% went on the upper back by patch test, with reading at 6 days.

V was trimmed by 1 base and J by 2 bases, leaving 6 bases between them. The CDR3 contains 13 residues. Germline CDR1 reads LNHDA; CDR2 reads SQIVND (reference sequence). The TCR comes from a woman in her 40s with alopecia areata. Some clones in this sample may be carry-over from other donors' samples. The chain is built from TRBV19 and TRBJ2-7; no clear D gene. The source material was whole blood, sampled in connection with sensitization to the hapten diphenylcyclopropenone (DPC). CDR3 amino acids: CASSIGLTYEQYF. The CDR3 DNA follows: TGTGCCAGTAGTATAGGGCTGACCTACGAGCAGTACTTC.